This T cell receptor (beta chain) stems from a study of blood T cell repertoires in COVID-19 (dated by TCRdb to 2020 to 2022). The study in broad terms: Collaborator samples came from the United States, Italy and Spain and covered acute and convalescent phases of COVID-19. The prospective study material was composed of cDNA or gDNA derived from T cells, B-cell-depleted T cells, or PBMCs. Subjects who had been exposed to COVID-19, were actively infected with it, or had recovered from it provided the deeply sampled blood TCRbeta repertoires that made up the dataset. The repertoires were released in a freely available public database meant as a resource for research on the immune response to SARS-CoV-2. The samples were drawn from two sources: the first 160 participants of the ongoing ImmuneRACE study, and 1,254 subjects contributed by 6 global collaborators. Nearly every sample came with metadata listing a de-identified subject ID, COVID-19 status, age in years and sex. Where available, HLA class I and class II types were taken from metadata supplied by the sample provider and were not determined by assay-based typing.

V is cut by 8 bases and J by 6 bases, and the space between the germline ends is 11 bases. The CDR3 goes from the cysteine to the phenylalanine over 12 residues. The entry retains the CDR3 DNA only, 36 bases that are in frame from base 1. For CDR1 and CDR2, the germline V gene lists MNHEY and SVGAGI. This clone occurred once. Its specific antigen is unknown. No quality values exist for individual bases; no much larger clone is one base distant. The immunoSEQ Assay, a bias-controlled multiplex PCR, was used to amplify TCRbeta CDR3 regions from genomic DNA. The paper's data handling went like this. Within the assay, amplification of reference gene primers was used to estimate how many nucleated cells each sample contained. To quantify the absolute abundance of each unique TCRbeta CDR3 rearrangement, sequence reads were collapsed and filtered. For each sample, productive Simpson clonality was calculated as the square root of Simpson's diversity index over productive rearrangements. Imported from immuneACCESS, the table was reduced by TCRdb to in-frame sequences with V and J called. These copies leave out some clones; in studies compared against another copy, an unresolved V gene accounts for under half, and the cause of the remainder is not known. V and J calls and clone size come straight from that table; D and trimming were deduced from the DNA. In this sample the table shows under 130,000 clones, more than 80% of which occur a single time. Of the sample, roughly a tenth is held by the ten largest clones.

Whole blood was collected in K2EDTA tubes by collaborating institutions according to the institutions' own protocols. Collaborator samples were shipped for TCRbeta analysis as frozen whole blood, isolated PBMCs, or DNA extracted from either sample type. What the work shows at the level of the full study, not this receptor alone: The quantity of clinical and demographic metadata differed by source and by participant and was supplied without curation.

The sequencing sample was made of peripheral blood. This TCR was sampled from an older woman with acute or convalescent COVID-19. The rearrangement combines TRBV6-5 with TRBJ2-1, and TRBD1 may be the D gene, going by 5 matching bases. The nucleotide sequence reads as follows: TGTGCCAGCGGGCCAGGGCGCAATGAGCAGTTCTTC. This is translated as CASGPGRNEQFF.